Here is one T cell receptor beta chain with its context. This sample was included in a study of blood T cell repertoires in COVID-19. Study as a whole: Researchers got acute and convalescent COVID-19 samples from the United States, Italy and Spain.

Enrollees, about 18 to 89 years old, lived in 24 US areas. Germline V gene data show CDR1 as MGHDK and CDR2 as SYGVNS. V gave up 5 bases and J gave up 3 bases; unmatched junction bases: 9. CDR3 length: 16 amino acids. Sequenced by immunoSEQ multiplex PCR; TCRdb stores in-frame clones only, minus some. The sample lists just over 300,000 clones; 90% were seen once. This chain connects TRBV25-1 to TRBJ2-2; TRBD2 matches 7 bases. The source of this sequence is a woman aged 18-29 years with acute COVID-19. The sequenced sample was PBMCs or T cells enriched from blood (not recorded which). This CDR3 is CASSTSGGRYTGELFF. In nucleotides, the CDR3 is TGTGCCAGCAGTACATCGGGAGGTCGGTACACCGGGGAGCTGTTTTTT. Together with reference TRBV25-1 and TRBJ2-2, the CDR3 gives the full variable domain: EADIYQTPRYLVIGTGKKITLECSQTMGHDKMYWYQQDPGMELHLIHYSYGVNSTEKGDLSSESTVSRIRTEHFPLTLESARPSHTSQYLCASSTSGGRYTGELFFGEGSRLTVL.